These T cell receptor beta chains were read from a single sample in a study of cytomegalovirus exposure and HLA in healthy donors. Assay: immunoSEQ multiplex PCR; the TCRdb copy retains only in-frame clones and omits some. This sample yields about 140,000 clones, of which approximately 72% are seen a single time; 2.1% belongs to the top ten. The sequenced sample consisted of PBMCs. The receptors here all came from a man aged 35 to 55 in good health and CMV-seronegative. Each CDR3 is given with its conserved first and last residue. Each record gives: V gene, CDR3 protein.

V gene: TRBV5-1; CDR3 protein: CASSLEPGSYEQYF
V gene: TRBV6-1; CDR3 protein: CASASTRSGTEAFF
V gene: TRBV10-3; CDR3 protein: CAITPTGDTEAFF
V gene: TRBV7-6; CDR3 protein: CASSSTGATNEKLFF
V gene: TRBV27; CDR3 protein: CASASPQVHGYTF
V gene: TRBV5-1; CDR3 protein: CASSLLAGGTDTQYF
V gene: TRBV6-4; CDR3 protein: CASSDSPGTTDTQYF
V gene: TRBV6-5; CDR3 protein: CASIEAGPQETQYF
V gene: TRBV9; CDR3 protein: CASSVGDRGGEQYF
V gene: TRBV2; CDR3 protein: CASRQGLNTEAFF
V gene: TRBV5-1; CDR3 protein: CASSLTSVFAGELFF
V gene: TRBV11-1; CDR3 protein: CASSPSQDRGSYGYTF
V gene: TRBV7-3; CDR3 protein: CASSLNPPDMNSPLHF
V gene: TRBV6-1; CDR3 protein: CASSGTGGSNYGYTF
V gene: TRBV11-2; CDR3 protein: CASSFKNEQFF
V gene: TRBV7-9; CDR3 protein: CASSPGAFSYNEQFF
V gene: TRBV4-1; CDR3 protein: CASSQDVGGTEAFF
V gene: TRBV15; CDR3 protein: CATSRDRGRELSYEQYF
V gene: TRBV5-4; CDR3 protein: CASSLLRNSGANVLTF
V gene: TRBV18; CDR3 protein: CASSEGQGLSPLHF
V gene: TRBV30; CDR3 protein: CAWSVLPGGYEQYF
V gene: TRBV28; CDR3 protein: CASSQAGHRGETFF
V gene: TRBV15; CDR3 protein: CATSRSAQGEQYF
V gene: TRBV19; CDR3 protein: CASSWTSGSYNEQFF
V gene: TRBV7-2; CDR3 protein: CASSFGGAMNTEAFF
V gene: TRBV19; CDR3 protein: CASSITGGYEQYF
V gene: TRBV20-1; CDR3 protein: CSASGFDTQYF
V gene: TRBV13; CDR3 protein: CASSPTFSGGTDTQYF
V gene: TRBV6-5; CDR3 protein: CASSQRGHYGYTF
V gene: TRBV6-5; CDR3 protein: CASSWGVLNTEAFF
V gene: TRBV19; CDR3 protein: CATDRGSSYNEQFF
V gene: TRBV25-1; CDR3 protein: CATLSESSYEQYF
V gene: TRBV5-6; CDR3 protein: CASSGRTGGNSPLNF
V gene: TRBV7-2; CDR3 protein: CASSPTDRRAYGYTF
V gene: TRBV6-1; CDR3 protein: CASSEFSDTGELFF
V gene: TRBV6-5; CDR3 protein: CASSYSAGGFDEQFF
V gene: TRBV5-6; CDR3 protein: CASSPGLANTGELFF
V gene: TRBV6-1; CDR3 protein: CASSESLNRVHEQYF
V gene: TRBV5-1; CDR3 protein: CASSLAADRRYGYTF
V gene: TRBV27; CDR3 protein: CASSPTGIYTEAFF
V gene: TRBV2; CDR3 protein: CASERGQSSGGLDEQYF
V gene: TRBV9; CDR3 protein: CASALTEGAYNEQFF